Listed below are T cell receptor beta chains from one sample, sequenced in a study of regulatory T cells in long-lasting Graves disease. TCRdb redid the calling of the multiplex PCR reads with MiXCR, one entry per CDR3 protein. Of some 430,000 distinct CDR3 sequences listed, 20% to 25% are singletons. The material was peripheral blood mononuclear cells (PBMCs), obtained when the disease was refractory, from a patient treated with antithyroid drugs. These receptors all come from a female donor with Graves disease. Each CDR3 is given with its conserved first and last residue. Fields, in order: clone size, D gene, V gene, J gene, CDR3 protein, CDR3 DNA. D genes are given only for firm matches. A row's size may be missing; if present it is once, few, many or a size class.

-	-	TRBV7-2	TRBJ2-7	CASSRGGDPPYEQYF	TGTGCCAGCAGCCGGGGAGGAGACCCACCCTACGAGCAGTACTTC
many	-	TRBV6-2/TRBV6-3	TRBJ1-1	CASSYGTSRTEAFF	TGTGCCAGCAGTTACGGGACCAGTCGGACTGAAGCTTTCTTT
-	-	TRBV4-1	TRBJ2-2	CASSQIEFPTGELFF	TGCGCCAGCAGCCAAATTGAGTTTCCTACCGGGGAGCTGTTTTTT
many	-	TRBV28	TRBJ2-2	CASSWAGTNTGELFF	TGTGCCAGCAGTTGGGCCGGGACGAACACCGGGGAGCTGTTTTTT
-	-	TRBV7-9	TRBJ2-1	CASSTTRGEQFF	TGTGCCAGCAGCACCACTAGGGGCGAGCAGTTCTTC
few	TRBD1	TRBV4-1	TRBJ2-7	CASSHSGTGRYEQYF	TGCGCCAGCAGCCACTCCGGGACAGGGCGATACGAGCAGTACTTC
few	TRBD2	TRBV20-1	TRBJ2-7	CSASTGTSGRGTEQYF	TGCAGTGCTAGCACCGGGACTAGCGGGAGAGGAACCGAGCAGTACTTC
-	TRBD1	TRBV3-1	TRBJ1-1	CASSFRDRGTEAFF	TGTGCCAGCAGCTTCCGGGACAGGGGCACTGAAGCTTTCTTT
-	-	TRBV30	TRBJ1-1	CAWSPGGPLEAFF	TGTGCCTGGAGTCCTGGAGGGCCACTCGAAGCTTTCTTT
many	-	TRBV28	TRBJ2-7	CASSAPGGHPPYEQYF	TGTGCCAGCAGTGCCCCGGGGGGCCACCCCCCCTACGAGCAGTACTTC
many	-	TRBV15	TRBJ1-4	CATSQGTGQVEKLFF	TGTGCCACCAGCCAGGGTACGGGACAAGTAGAAAAACTGTTTTTT
-	TRBD2	TRBV20-1	TRBJ2-2	CSARDVRPSGTGELFF	TGCAGTGCTAGAGATGTCCGGCCTAGCGGGACCGGGGAGCTGTTTTTT
few	TRBD1	TRBV4-2	TRBJ1-6	CASSPRQGVFYNSPLHF	TGTGCCAGCAGCCCCCGACAGGGGGTGTTCTATAATTCACCCCTCCACTTT
-	-	TRBV5-1	TRBJ1-4	CASRLQGQLNEKLFF	TGCGCCAGCCGACTTCAAGGACAACTTAATGAAAAACTGTTTTTT
many	TRBD1	TRBV25-1	TRBJ1-2	CASSTPDRDGNYGYTF	TGTGCCAGCAGTACCCCTGACAGGGACGGGAACTATGGCTACACCTTC
few	-	TRBV19	TRBJ1-4	CASSKWSWDEKLFF	TGTGCCAGTAGTAAGTGGTCTTGGGATGAAAAACTGTTTTTT
-	-	TRBV12-3/TRBV12-4	TRBJ2-2	CASSGGPTNTGELFF	TGTGCCAGCAGTGGAGGGCCTACGAACACCGGGGAGCTGTTTTTT
many	TRBD2	TRBV10-3	TRBJ2-5	CAISPGLAGQETQYF	TGTGCCATCAGTCCGGGACTAGCGGGGCAAGAGACCCAGTACTTC
many	TRBD1	TRBV27	TRBJ2-7	CASSFGTAAYEQYF	TGTGCCAGCAGTTTTGGGACAGCCGCCTACGAGCAGTACTTC
few	-	TRBV12-3/TRBV12-4	TRBJ2-2	CASSHTDSRLGTGELFF	TGTGCCAGCAGCCATACGGACAGCCGGCTGGGCACCGGGGAGCTGTTTTTT
-	TRBD1	TRBV7-9	TRBJ2-5	CASSRLGQEQETQYF	TGTGCCAGCAGCAGACTGGGACAGGAGCAAGAGACCCAGTACTTC
-	TRBD1	TRBV24-1	TRBJ2-5	CATSDPSPGGPETQYF	TGTGCCACCAGTGATCCTTCGCCAGGGGGCCCAGAGACCCAGTACTTC
many	TRBD2	TRBV12-3/TRBV12-4	TRBJ2-7	CASTLGLAGAGEQYF	TGTGCCAGCACCCTAGGTCTAGCGGGAGCGGGCGAGCAGTACTTC
many	TRBD1	TRBV10-3	TRBJ1-5	CAISDGTDRNQPQHF	TGTGCCATCAGTGATGGGACAGATCGCAATCAGCCCCAGCATTTT
many	-	TRBV2	TRBJ2-6	CASSEMDDTGANVLTF	TGTGCCAGCAGTGAAATGGACGACACTGGGGCCAACGTCCTGACTTTC
-	-	TRBV5-5	TRBJ1-1	CASSLGPGGVRSTEAFF	TGTGCCAGCAGCTTGGGCCCCGGGGGGGTCCGAAGCACTGAAGCTTTCTTT
few	-	TRBV15	TRBJ2-6	CATSTPGFAYSGANVLTF	TGTGCCACCAGCACCCCCGGTTTTGCCTACTCTGGGGCCAACGTCCTGACTTTC
-	-	TRBV29-1	TRBJ2-1	CSVWTEKDEQFF	TGCAGCGTTTGGACAGAGAAGGACGAGCAGTTCTTC
once	-	TRBV29-1	TRBJ1-2	CSVALGTF	-
few	-	TRBV12-3/TRBV12-4	TRBJ2-7	CASSPTRTRRSYEQYF	TGTGCCAGCAGTCCTACTAGGACACGCCGCTCCTACGAGCAGTACTTC
many	-	TRBV28	TRBJ2-7	CASSFRGIAYEQYF	TGTGCCAGCAGTTTTCGAGGGATTGCCTACGAGCAGTACTTC
many	-	TRBV5-5	TRBJ1-5	CASSLALISDSNQPQHF	TGTGCCAGCAGCTTGGCCTTAATCAGCGACAGCAATCAGCCCCAGCATTTT
once	-	TRBV20-1	TRBJ1-4	CSARRGGATNEKLFF	TGCAGTGCTAGACGGGGGGGAGCAACTAATGAAAAACTGTTTTTT
few	-	TRBV12-3/TRBV12-4	TRBJ2-6	CASKNSGANVLTF	TGTGCCAGTAAAAACTCTGGGGCCAACGTCCTGACTTTC
few	-	TRBV7-9	TRBJ2-7	CASSHPQAGGSSYEQYF	TGTGCCAGCAGCCACCCTCAAGCGGGCGGTAGCTCCTACGAGCAGTACTTC
many	TRBD1	TRBV28	TRBJ1-2	CASISPGTDFGYTF	TGTGCCAGCATCTCCCCCGGGACAGACTTTGGCTACACCTTC
few	TRBD1	TRBV27	TRBJ2-7	CASSLSGTGMSYEQYF	TGTGCCAGCAGTTTATCTGGGACAGGGATGTCCTACGAGCAGTACTTC
-	TRBD1	TRBV6-2/TRBV6-3	TRBJ1-5	CASSYSSPGQGGNQPQHF	TGTGCCAGCAGTTACTCGAGTCCGGGACAGGGGGGTAATCAGCCCCAGCATTTT
-	-	TRBV12-3/TRBV12-4	TRBJ1-1	CASRTVGDTEAFF	TGTGCCAGCAGAACGGTCGGGGACACTGAAGCTTTCTTT
many	-	TRBV20-1	TRBJ2-5	CSARLRRAEETQYF	TGCAGTGCTAGACTCAGGCGTGCGGAAGAGACCCAGTACTTC
many	TRBD2	TRBV10-3	TRBJ2-5	CAISGSSGRWQETQYF	TGTGCCATCAGTGGGTCGAGCGGGAGGTGGCAAGAGACCCAGTACTTC
many	-	TRBV27	TRBJ1-4	CASSSVRDSLEKLFF	TGTGCCAGCAGTTCCGTCCGGGACTCCCTTGAAAAACTGTTTTTT
many	-	TRBV11-2	TRBJ2-5	CASSLAAGYYQETQYF	TGTGCCAGCAGCTTAGCTGCAGGGTACTACCAAGAGACCCAGTACTTC
few	-	TRBV28	TRBJ2-2	CASSWVPPTGELFF	TGTGCCAGCAGTTGGGTTCCCCCCACCGGGGAGCTGTTTTTT
-	-	TRBV28	TRBJ2-5	CASSFPGVDETQYF	TGTGCCAGCAGTTTTCCAGGGGTTGATGAGACCCAGTACTTC
-	-	TRBV6-2/TRBV6-3	TRBJ1-1	CASTIPGPHVAFF	TGTGCCAGCACGATACCGGGCCCCCACGTCGCTTTCTTT
few	TRBD1	TRBV19	TRBJ2-7	CASSGDRGHSYEQYF	TGTGCCAGTAGTGGGGACAGGGGCCACTCCTACGAGCAGTACTTC
many	-	TRBV28	TRBJ2-7	CASRRDTSYEQYF	TGTGCCAGCAGGCGGGACACCTCCTACGAGCAGTACTTC
-	-	TRBV19	TRBJ1-1	CASSWEQGSNTEAFF	TGTGCCAGTAGTTGGGAGCAGGGGTCGAACACTGAAGCTTTCTTT
few	-	TRBV28	TRBJ2-7	CASSSPRGGLREQYF	TGTGCCAGCAGTTCTCCTCGAGGGGGGCTAAGGGAGCAGTACTTC
many	-	TRBV20-1	TRBJ1-2	CSARDSNYGYTF	TGCAGTGCTAGGGACAGTAACTATGGCTACACCTTC
-	-	TRBV20-1	TRBJ2-7	CSAREGVGLLYEQYF	TGCAGTGCTAGAGAGGGGGTGGGGCTTCTCTACGAGCAGTACTTC
-	TRBD1	TRBV4-2	TRBJ2-5	CASSQIGTGDQETQYF	TGTGCCAGCAGCCAAATAGGGACAGGGGACCAAGAGACCCAGTACTTC
-	-	TRBV5-1	TRBJ2-7	CASSYPGTASEQYF	TGCGCCAGCAGCTACCCGGGGACGGCGTCCGAGCAGTACTTC